These 29 T cell receptor beta chains came from one sample sequenced in a study of shared clonotypes between healthy human individuals. Assay: immunoSEQ multiplex PCR; the TCRdb copy retains only in-frame clones and omits some. The sample has about 2.3 million clones; 85% to 95% are singletons. Material for sequencing was naive CD4+ T cells from PBMCs. Subset described: CD45RA+ positively selected. The receptors originated from a man aged 18-30 years in good health. Some clones in this sample may be carry-over from other donors' samples.

CDR3 region: CASSEGNSGEQYF. The DNA for the CDR3 is TGCGCCAGCAGTGAAGGGAATTCCGGCGAGCAGTACTTC. The rearrangement links TRBV10-1 to TRBJ2-7, with D hard to call. The length of the CDR3 is 13 residues. Germline V lookup: CDR1 WNHNN, CDR2 SYGVQD (reference sequence). V was cut by 3 bases and J by 6 bases, with 12 bases left in between.

This clone was observed a single time. In the same sample, other DNA sequences code for this CDR3. V and J are TRBV30 and TRBJ1-3, with D maybe TRBD1 (5 bases). Germline loops: CDR1 GTSNPN, CDR2 SVGIG (reference sequence). Trimming shortened V by 0 bases and J by 5 bases, and 8 bases separated the two germline ends. This CDR3 comprises 13 residues. CDR3 sequence reads: CAWSVSGRNTIYF. For the CDR3, the DNA is TGTGCCTGGAGTGTGTCAGGGCGAAACACCATATATTTT.

This CDR3 is CASSPANGANTGELFF. CDR3 DNA: TGTGCCAGCTCACCAGCAAACGGGGCGAACACCGGGGAGCTGTTTTTT. The chain links TRBV18 to TRBJ2-2; D is possibly TRBD2 (5 bases). Trimming left V 2 bases short and J 0 bases short, with 10 bases between. The CDR3 runs to 16 residues. The germline V gene has CDR1 KGHSH and CDR2 LQKENI. The complete variable domain, with remaining parts taken from reference TRBV18 and TRBJ2-2, reads NAGVMQNPRHLVRRRGQEARLRCSPMKGHSHVYWYRQLPEEGLKFMVYLQKENIIDESGMPKERFSAEFPKEGPSILRIQQVVRGDSAAYFCASSPANGANTGELFFGEGSRLTVL.

V and J are TRBV29-1 and TRBJ1-2; weak D call: TRBD1 (6 bases). The germline gives CDR1 SQVTM, CDR2 ANQGSEA. Trimming took 5 bases from V and 4 from J, leaving 14 bases between them. The CDR3 has 13 amino acids. The chain's CDR3 is CSVHQGRGYGYTF. The CDR3 nucleotides read TGCAGCGTTCACCAGGGGAGAGGCTATGGCTACACCTTC.

This chain links TRBV5-3 with TRBJ2-3, with 7 bases identical to TRBD2. TRBV5-3 is designated an ORF whose function remains uncertain. The V segment lost 5 bases and the J segment 3 bases; nucleotides outside the gene matches: 9. The CDR3 is 15 residues long. CDR3 DNA: TGTGCCAGAAGGGGAGGGGAGGGTAGTACAGATACGCAGTATTTT. Encoded protein: CARRGGEGSTDTQYF.

This rearrangement joins TRBV7-2 to TRBJ1-2; 9 nucleotides line up with TRBD1. The CDR3 runs to 15 residues. Per germline, CDR1 SGHTA and CDR2 FQGNSA. Trimming at V came to 4 bases and at J to 1 base, leaving 4 bases not matched to a gene. CDR3 bases: TGTGCCAGCAGCTCCGGGACAGGGTTTAACTATGGCTACACCTTC. Its protein is CASSSGTGFNYGYTF.

The J gene is TRBJ1-5, the V gene TRBV29-1; TRBD1 agrees at 7 bases. The CDR3 extends over 14 amino acids. Germline V gene sequence: CDR1 SQVTM, CDR2 ANQGSEA. Germline trimming cut 4 bases from V and 9 bases from J; bases unmatched to any gene: 12. CDR3 nucleotides: TGCAGCGTTGGGGGGACAGAAAGATGGATGCCCCAGCATTTT. Amino acids: CSVGGTERWMPQHF.

The V call is TRBV28, the J call TRBJ2-3; D is possibly TRBD2 (6 bases). The CDR3 extends over 14 amino acids. In germline, CDR1 is MDHEN, CDR2 SYDVKM. V dropped 4 bases and J dropped 0 bases, with 8 bases sitting between them. The DNA of the CDR3 is TGTGCCAGCAGTTGGGGACTTAGCACAGATACGCAGTATTTT. Its translation is CASSWGLSTDTQYF. Full variable domain (missing parts from reference TRBV28 and TRBJ2-3): DVKVTQSSRYLVKRTGEKVFLECVQDMDHENMFWYRQDPGLGLRLIYFSYDVKMKEKGDIPEGYSVSREKKERFSLILESASTNQTSMYLCASSWGLSTDTQYFGPGTRLTVL.

In the case of this clone: In the same sample, other DNA sequences code for this CDR3. The J gene is TRBJ2-1, the V gene TRBV11-3; D gene uncertain. V dropped 3 bases and J dropped 0 bases, with 9 bases sitting between them. The CDR3 has 15 amino acids. Germline V lookup: CDR1 SGHNT, CDR2 YENEEA. CDR3 amino acids: CASSLGESSYNEQFF. Here the CDR3 DNA reads TGTGCCAGCAGCTTGGGTGAGAGCTCCTACAATGAGCAGTTCTTC.

This clone came up a few times. This chain links TRBV28 with TRBJ1-1; D is uncertain. CDR3 size: 12 residues. CDR1 is MDHEN, CDR2 SYDVKM, per germline. Trimming took off 4 bases at V and 5 bases at J, with 8 bases between the two ends. The CDR3 DNA reads as TGTGCCAGCAGTTCTCTGGGGACTGAAGCTTTCTTT. This codes for CASSSLGTEAFF.

The V call is TRBV27, the J call TRBJ2-2, with 7 bases fitting TRBD2. The CDR3 length is 16 residues. The V gene end was trimmed by 5 bases and the J gene end by 1 base; junction bases not matched to a gene: 7. Germline V gives CDR1 MNHEY, CDR2 SMNVEV (reference sequence). This CDR3 reads CASSPLAVLNTGELFF. DNA for the CDR3: TGTGCCAGCAGTCCTCTAGCGGTACTGAACACCGGGGAGCTGTTTTTT.

The CDR3 nucleotides are TGTGCCAGCAGCGAAAGAGGAAAAACTTTCTTT. Amino acid sequence: CASSERGKTFF. This chain uses TRBV14 with TRBJ1-1; D gene uncertain. The CDR3 length is 11 residues. Looked up from germline, CDR1 is SGHDN and CDR2 is FVKESK. The V end lost 5 bases, the J end lost 12 bases, and 13 bases lay between the germline ends.

The rearrangement links TRBV11-3 to TRBJ2-7; D gene ambiguous. The V gene lost 5 bases and the J gene lost 0 bases, with 11 bases spanning the gap. This CDR3 has 14 amino acids. Looked up from germline, CDR1 is SGHNT and CDR2 is YENEEA. The CDR3 protein is CASSPRTDSYEQYF. CDR3 DNA: TGTGCCAGCAGCCCGCGGACGGACTCCTACGAGCAGTACTTC.

This chain joins TRBV6-4 and TRBJ2-3, with 11 bases that match TRBD2. This CDR3 spans 17 amino acids. Unmatched junction bases numbered 4, after V lost 2 bases and J lost 0 bases. Germline CDR1 is MRHNA and CDR2 is SNTAGT. DNA of the CDR3: TGTGCCAGCAGTGACGGCCTAGCGGGGGGTAGCACAGATACGCAGTATTTT. Translating it yields CASSDGLAGGSTDTQYF.

The V call is TRBV9, the J call TRBJ2-1; D may be TRBD1 or TRBD2 (5 bases each). The CDR3 is 15 amino acids. CDR1 SGDLS and CDR2 YYNGEE come from the germline V gene. With 6 bases removed from V and 1 base from J, the gap between germline ends came to 14 bases. The CDR3 is CASTRSGGSYNEQFF. CDR3 in DNA: TGTGCCAGCACCAGAAGTGGGGGTTCCTACAATGAGCAGTTCTTC.

This clone was seen a handful of times. CDR3 in amino acids: CASSLKGADTEAFF. In DNA form, the CDR3 reads TGTGCCAGCAGTTTAAAGGGGGCGGACACTGAAGCTTTCTTT. The rearrangement joins TRBV27 to TRBJ1-1; 7 bases are a match to TRBD1. V shed 2 bases, J shed 3 bases, and the junction held 3 bases outside the gene matches. Germline V gene sequence: CDR1 MNHEY, CDR2 SMNVEV (reference sequence). The CDR3 is 14 residues long.

V and J are TRBV7-8 and TRBJ2-1, with 11 positions matching TRBD2. The CDR3 contains 16 residues. Per germline, CDR1 SGHVS and CDR2 FQNEAQ. V was clipped by 1 base and J by 7 bases; unmatched bases: 6. The CDR3 region is CASSLGLAGGANEQFF. The CDR3 DNA reads TGTGCCAGCAGCTTAGGTCTAGCGGGAGGCGCGAATGAGCAGTTCTTC.

In regard to this clone: Other DNA sequences within the sample encode an identical CDR3. The J gene is TRBJ1-2, the V gene TRBV10-3, with D unresolved. This CDR3 is 12 amino acids long. V lost 0 bases and J lost 8, with 7 bases in between. Germline-derived CDR1 and CDR2 are ENHRY and SYGVKD. CDR3 in DNA: TGTGCCATCAGTGAGTCCGGGGTCGGCTACACCTTC. Amino acids: CAISESGVGYTF.

This rearrangement joins TRBV6-1 to TRBJ2-7; D is perhaps TRBD1 (5 bases). Germline V lookup: CDR1 MNHNS, CDR2 SASEGT. The germline V and J ends were trimmed by 2 bases and 3 bases, with 8 bases remaining between them. CDR3 length equals 13 residues. DNA of the CDR3: TGTGCCAGCAGTGAAACGACAGTCTACGAGCAGTACTTC. Encoded protein: CASSETTVYEQYF.

The chain recombines TRBV5-6 with TRBJ2-7, with TRBD2 as a possible D gene (5 bases). V was shortened by 6 bases and J by 3 bases, with 19 bases between the two germline ends. The germline V gene has CDR1 SGHDT and CDR2 YYEEEE. The CDR3 extends over 15 amino acids. The chain's CDR3 is CASTRFGPGIYEQYF. The CDR3 nucleotides read TGTGCCAGCACCCGCTTTGGTCCGGGAATCTACGAGCAGTACTTC.

The CDR3 nucleotides are TGTGCCAGCAGCCCCCCGAGTGAAGGGGCTGAGGATGGCTACACCTTC. Amino acid sequence: CASSPPSEGAEDGYTF. The chain combines TRBV5-4 with TRBJ1-2, with D maybe TRBD1 (5 bases). There are 16 residues in the CDR3. Deletions cut 4 bases from V and 6 bases from J, with 22 bases between. The germline V gene has CDR1 SGHNT and CDR2 YYREEE (reference sequence).

The chain is built from TRBV4-1 and TRBJ1-2; D might be TRBD1 (6 bases). The CDR3 is 14 residues long. In germline, CDR1 is MGHRA, CDR2 YSYEKL. Trimming took off 0 bases at V and 7 bases at J, with 12 bases between the two ends. CDR3 nucleotides: TGCGCCAGCAGCCAAGATGGGGGGGCCGGTGGCTACACCTTC. Protein sequence: CASSQDGGAGGYTF.

The chain uses TRBV9 and TRBJ1-5; D is ambiguous. The V gene's germline CDR1 is SGDLS and CDR2 YYNGEE. CDR3 size: 14 residues. Trimming cost V 0 bases and J 0 bases, with 4 bases left between them. The CDR3 loop reads CASSVDYSNQPQHF. The DNA of the CDR3 is TGTGCCAGCAGCGTAGATTATAGCAATCAGCCCCAGCATTTT.

The chain combines TRBV10-2 with TRBJ1-2; D remains unclear. The CDR3 sequence is 13 residues long. The V end lost 5 bases, the J end lost 8 bases, and 15 bases lay between the germline ends. CDR1 is WSHSY, CDR2 SAAADI, per germline. For the CDR3, the DNA is TGCGCCAGCAGTACAAACGAGCCACGCGGCTACACCTTC. As protein: CASSTNEPRGYTF.

This chain joins TRBV28 and TRBJ2-7; 7 bases are a match to TRBD2. The CDR3 covers 19 residues. Germline values: CDR1 MDHEN, CDR2 SYDVKM. V shed 7 bases, J shed 4 bases, and the junction held 25 bases outside the gene matches. The CDR3 nucleotides are TGTGCCAGCACGGGGTTCGGTGGGCTGCAGGGCGGGAGCATATACGAGCAGTACTTC. Translation gives CASTGFGGLQGGSIYEQYF.

The chain is built from TRBV27 and TRBJ2-1; D possibly corresponds to TRBD1 (6 bases). Per the germline V gene, CDR1 is MNHEY and CDR2 is SMNVEV (reference sequence). Trimming removed 6 bases from V and 10 bases from J, with 10 bases in between. CDR3 length: 11 residues. CDR3 sequence: CASSRGYEQFF. In nucleotides, the CDR3 is TGTGCCAGCAGCAGGGGTTACGAGCAGTTCTTC.

This chain connects TRBV7-3 to TRBJ1-5; 10 positions match TRBD1. This CDR3 comprises 19 residues. Trimming took 1 base from V and 2 from J; bases not matched to a gene: 11. The germline CDR1 and CDR2 sequences are SGHTA and FQGTGA. DNA of the CDR3: TGTGCCAGCAGCTTAAATGAGGGGACAGGGGTTGTTTGCAATCAGCCCCAGCATTTT. This sequence encodes CASSLNEGTGVVCNQPQHF.

V gene TRBV7-8 combines with J gene TRBJ2-7, with TRBD2 as a possible D gene (5 bases). Trimming took 0 bases from V and 6 from J, leaving 9 bases between them. The CDR3 totals 13 residues. Per the germline V gene, CDR1 is SGHVS and CDR2 is FQNEAQ. CDR3 loop: CASSLAGVTEQYF. CDR3 nucleotide sequence: TGTGCCAGCAGCTTAGCGGGAGTCACCGAGCAGTACTTC.

Details on this clone: Other DNA sequences in this specimen translate into the identical CDR3. The rearrangement uses TRBV5-6 and TRBJ1-1, with D perhaps matching TRBD1 (5 bases). V was pared by 0 bases and J by 1 base, with 13 bases between. CDR1 is SGHDT, CDR2 YYEEEE, per germline. This CDR3 has 16 amino acids. The CDR3 nucleotides read TGTGCCAGCAGCTTGGATCGAGGGGTTTCGAACACTGAAGCTTTCTTT. Translation gives CASSLDRGVSNTEAFF.